Here is one T cell receptor beta chain with its context. Its matching antigen is unknown. The germline gives CDR1 SGHDT, CDR2 YYEEEE. This CDR3 contains 13 residues. The data were taken from a study of cytomegalovirus exposure and HLA in healthy donors. On the study more broadly: Samples from HLA-typed donors yielded 65 million to 85 million unique TCRs in an early data release.

The study's findings and limits: Overall, roughly 160 TCR beta chains were annotated as cytomegalovirus-associated.

The study ran its PCR with 60 Vbeta and 13 Jbeta primers. The table came from immunoSEQ multiplex PCR; TCRdb's copy has only in-frame clones and leaves some out. The sample has 90,000 to 120,000 clones, 70% to 85% seen once. The origin of this receptor is a male donor in good health and CMV-seronegative. Material: PBMCs. The chain recombines TRBV5-6 with TRBJ2-5; tentative D call: TRBD1 (6 bases). Gene TRBJ2-7 matches the end of the DNA better, so the J call may be wrong. This chain's CDR3 is CASSLLGALEQYF. The CDR3 DNA reads TGTGCCAGCAGCTTGTTGGGGGCGCTCGAGCAGTACTTC.